These T cell receptor beta chains were read from a single sample in a study of identical twins. TCRdb processed the 5' RACE reads anew with MiXCR; each CDR3 protein has one entry. This repertoire shows 400,000 to 500,000 distinct CDR3 sequences, about 18% found once; its top ten account for around 12%. The specimen was naive T cells sorted from blood. Receptors were obtained from a man aged 50 to 60 in good health. The conserved cysteine and the conserved F or W are not part of the CDR3 here. Size tells how often a clone was seen (once, few, many) or the class of an expanded clone, and some rows leave it out.

TRBV7-9	-	TRBJ1-1	ASSLSGRGTEAF
TRBV20-1	-	TRBJ2-3	SAYGGGADTQY
TRBV18	-	TRBJ2-1	ASSLLSGRPNEQF
TRBV29-1	few	TRBJ2-7	SVVAAHSSYEQY
TRBV7-8	-	TRBJ2-1	ASSLRQTYNEQF
TRBV12-5	-	TRBJ2-7	ASGAGTGSYEQY
TRBV9	many	TRBJ2-3	ASSQRSTASTDTQY
TRBV12-3/TRBV12-4	-	TRBJ2-5	ASRPGLGTQY
TRBV27	-	TRBJ2-5	ASSSRDTQETQY
TRBV29-1	-	-	SVVVGRVRETQF
TRBV2	-	TRBJ2-1	ASKAFISYNEQF
TRBV5-1	few	TRBJ2-5	ASSSYRVQETQY
TRBV7-9	many	TRBJ2-7	ASSLDRPYEQY
TRBV4-3	few	TRBJ2-2	ASSRRLDPGELF
TRBV5-1	-	TRBJ2-3	ASSPRPFKGALSTDTQY
TRBV24-1	few	TRBJ2-2	ATSDLDVTGELF
TRBV6-1	-	TRBJ2-7	ASRDTGTGNEQY
TRBV20-1	many	TRBJ2-1	SADPVTKDVWSSYNEQF
TRBV4-3	many	TRBJ2-3	ASSQDSQGYADTQY
TRBV20-1	-	TRBJ2-3	SARVRDRRESGTDTQY
TRBV20-1	few	TRBJ2-1	SAHPGQGYNEQF
TRBV4-1	-	TRBJ2-1	ASSQAPSAAGGPGSYNEQF
TRBV20-1	-	TRBJ2-2	SANPSGSAIGELF
TRBV12-3/TRBV12-4	-	TRBJ2-5	ASRYRGGGAFGQY
TRBV7-2	few	TRBJ2-3	ASSLGLAGQDTQY
TRBV7-2	few	TRBJ1-2	ASSLAPREGGLNYGYT
TRBV20-1	-	TRBJ2-7	SARVGANPYEQY
TRBV5-1	many	TRBJ1-6	ASSSQTGLNSPLH
TRBV20-1	-	TRBJ2-1	SAQELAGDNEQF
TRBV7-2	-	TRBJ2-5	ASSLVVRVQETQY
TRBV5-5	few	TRBJ2-5	ASSLGSGRGLGETQY
TRBV6-1	few	TRBJ1-1	ASSDRGRLYTEAF
TRBV29-1	few	TRBJ1-2	SVEDTGNYGYT
TRBV5-1	many	TRBJ2-7	ASSSGTQGYEQY
TRBV9	few	TRBJ2-1	ASSALAGGHNEQF
TRBV20-1	many	TRBJ1-5	SARGLGDHQPQH
TRBV4-3	many	TRBJ2-3	ASSQEWLVRTDTQY
TRBV11-2	-	TRBJ2-3	ASRGKDLTDTQY
TRBV5-5	few	TRBJ2-4	ASTPRQGSTKNIQY
TRBV18	few	TRBJ2-1	ASSPNGLNEQF
TRBV20-1	many	TRBJ2-5	SARPSGGRETQY
TRBV20-1	few	TRBJ2-7	SATPGTSGYEQY
TRBV15	-	TRBJ1-1	ATSRVLEGTEAF
TRBV6-1	-	TRBJ2-3	ASSAIRGDAQY
TRBV6-5	few	TRBJ1-6	ASSLTGPSSYNSPLH
TRBV6-5	few	TRBJ2-4	ASSYDRKIAKNIQY
TRBV3-1	-	TRBJ2-5	ASSQGPGPQETQY
TRBV6-5	few	TRBJ1-2	ASSYSKGNGGYGYT
TRBV30	few	TRBJ2-3	AWTLGDYTDTQY
TRBV18	many	TRBJ2-1	ASSHQYNEQF
TRBV11-2	few	TRBJ2-7	ASSSPTGGNFYEQY
TRBV10-1	few	TRBJ2-7	ASSPRTGRNEQY
TRBV4-2	-	TRBJ2-7	ASSHLGLAGENGNEQY
TRBV7-6	-	TRBJ1-2	ASSLGRLEDGYT